Described below is a single T cell receptor (beta chain) sequence and its context. The data belong to a study of T-cell memory formation after mild COVID-19. V was trimmed by 0 bases and J by 4 bases, leaving 11 bases between them. The germline V gene encodes CDR1 MNHNY and CDR2 SVGAGI (reference sequence). The CDR3 runs 15 residues. cDNA libraries for TCR alpha and TCR beta, carrying sample barcodes and UMIs, came from 5'RACE with constant-segment primers. One entry per CDR3 protein results from TCRdb running MiXCR on the 5' RACE reads. Of about 110,000 distinct CDR3 sequences in the sample, about 18% were seen once.

This chain joins TRBV6-6 and TRBJ2-3; D possibly uses TRBD1 or TRBD2 (5 bases each). Sample: PBMCs or a T cell subset sorted from them (not recorded which). The TCR sequence derives from an adult woman who had mild COVID-19 (a few samples of this study predate the infection). Cell type and time point are not known. The CDR3 sequence: CASSYSTGASDTQYF. The CDR3 coding sequence is TGTGCCAGCAGTTACTCAACCGGGGCTTCAGATACGCAGTATTTT.